Presented here are 7 T cell receptor beta chains from one specimen sequenced in a study of Ad26.COV2.S vaccination and SARS-CoV-2 variants. Clones were sequenced by immunoSEQ multiplex PCR, and TCRdb holds only the in-frame ones, with some missing. Among some 390,000 clones listed, approximately 90% were seen once. Specified treatment: 19 received Ad26.COV2.S at low or high dose, single or two shots; roughly 5 received placebo; per-sample allocation not given. Day 63 following the first vaccine or placebo injection was when the samples were taken. Sample: peripheral blood, taken in a trial of Ad26.COV2.S vaccine versus placebo. These receptors were collected from a person aged 18-60 years who received the Ad26.COV2.S COVID-19 vaccine or a placebo.

This rearrangement joins TRBV7-2 to TRBJ1-5; D not resolved. CDR3 length: 11 amino acids. Germline V lookup: CDR1 SGHTA, CDR2 FQGNSA. Between the trimmed V and J ends, which lost 2 bases and 10 bases, there was a span of 6 bases. The CDR3 coding sequence is TGTGCCAGCAGCTTAATGCAACCCCAGCATTTT. This gives the protein CASSLMQPQHF.

The chain links TRBV5-1 to TRBJ1-5, with TRBD1 matching 7 bases. The ends lost 0 bases at V and 0 bases at J; junction bases unmatched: 3. CDR3 size: 16 residues. Germline V CDR1 and CDR2: SGHRS, YFSETQ. The CDR3 DNA is TGCGCCAGCAGCTTGGGGACAGGTAATAGCAATCAGCCCCAGCATTTT. Encoded protein: CASSLGTGNSNQPQHF. The full variable domain, with the rest looked up from reference TRBV5-1 and TRBJ1-5, is KAGVTQTPRYLIKTRGQQVTLSCSPISGHRSVSWYQQTPGQGLQFLFEYFSETQRNKGNFPGRFSGRQFSNSRSEMNVSTLELGDSALYLCASSLGTGNSNQPQHFGDGTRLSIL.

The CDR3 spells CASSYLNTFVEQYF. The CDR3 bases are TGTGCCAGCAGCTATCTGAACACCTTCGTCGAGCAGTACTTC. V usage is TRBV7-9 and J usage is TRBJ2-7; D is ambiguous. CDR1 is SEHNR, CDR2 FQNEAQ, per germline (reference sequence). This CDR3 contains 14 residues. Trimming took off 4 bases at V and 6 bases at J, with 16 bases between the two ends. The full variable domain, in which reference TRBV7-9 and TRBJ2-7 provide the parts outside the CDR3, is DTGVSQNPRHKITKRGQNVTFRCDPISEHNRLYWYRQTLGQGPEFLTYFQNEAQLEKSRLLSDRFSAERPKGSFSTLEIQRTEQGDSAMYLCASSYLNTFVEQYFGPGTRLTVT.

A remark on this clone: In the same sample, other DNA sequences code for this CDR3. The genes are TRBV6-5 and TRBJ2-7; D is perhaps TRBD2 (6 bases). V was shortened by 0 bases and J by 3 bases, with 9 bases between the two germline ends. The CDR3 extends over 14 amino acids. Germline CDR1 and CDR2: MNHEY and SVGAGI. CDR3 region: CASSYSGGYYEQYF. The CDR3 DNA follows: TGTGCCAGCAGTTACTCGGGGGGTTACTACGAGCAGTACTTC.

The chain carries TRBV5-5 and TRBJ1-1; D gene uncertain. V dropped 1 base and J dropped 0 bases, with 10 bases sitting between them. Germline V gene data show CDR1 as SGHKS and CDR2 as YYEKEE (reference sequence). This CDR3 has 15 residues. The CDR3 here is CASSLISTVNTEAFF. CDR3 coding DNA: TGTGCCAGCAGCTTGATCTCGACCGTGAACACTGAAGCTTTCTTT. Based on the CDR3 plus reference TRBV5-5 and TRBJ1-1, the full variable domain is DAGVTQSPTHLIKTRGQQVTLRCSPISGHKSVSWYQQVLGQGPQFIFQYYEKEERGRGNFPDRFSARQFPNYSSELNVNALLLGDSALYLCASSLISTVNTEAFFGQGTRLTVV.

The chain uses TRBV29-1 and TRBJ1-1; TRBD1 agrees at 8 bases. The CDR3 runs to 14 residues. J lost 7 bases, V lost 6 bases, and 13 bases had no gene match. The V gene's germline CDR1 is SQVTM and CDR2 ANQGSEA. Here the CDR3 DNA reads TGCAGCGTCCGAGACTCACAGGGGGTGGGTGAAGCTTTCTTT. This gives the protein CSVRDSQGVGEAFF.

This chain connects TRBV4-3 to TRBJ2-5; 12 nucleotides match TRBD2. Germline lookup yields CDR1 LGHNA and CDR2 YSLEER. J lost 3 bases, V lost 1 base, and 0 bases had no gene match. The CDR3 is 15 residues long. The CDR3 coding sequence is TGCGCCAGCAGCCAAGCTAGCGGGGGGGAAGAGACCCAGTACTTC. Protein: CASSQASGGEETQYF.